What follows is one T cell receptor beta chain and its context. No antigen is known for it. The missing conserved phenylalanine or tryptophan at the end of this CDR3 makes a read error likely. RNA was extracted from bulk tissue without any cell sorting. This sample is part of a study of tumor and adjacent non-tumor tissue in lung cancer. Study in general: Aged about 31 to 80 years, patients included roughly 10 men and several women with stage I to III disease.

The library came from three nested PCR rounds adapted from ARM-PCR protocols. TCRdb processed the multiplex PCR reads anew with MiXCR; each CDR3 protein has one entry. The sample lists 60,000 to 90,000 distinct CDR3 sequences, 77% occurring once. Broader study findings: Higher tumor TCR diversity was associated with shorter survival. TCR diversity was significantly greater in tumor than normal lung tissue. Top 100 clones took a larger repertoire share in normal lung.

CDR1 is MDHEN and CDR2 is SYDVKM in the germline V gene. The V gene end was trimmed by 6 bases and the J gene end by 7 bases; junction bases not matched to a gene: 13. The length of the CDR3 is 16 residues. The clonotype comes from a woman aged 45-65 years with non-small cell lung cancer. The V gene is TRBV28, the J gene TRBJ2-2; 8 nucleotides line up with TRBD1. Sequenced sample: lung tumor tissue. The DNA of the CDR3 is TGTGCCAGCAGGCCGCGCGACAGGGGACAGGTCGGGGAGCTGTTTTTA. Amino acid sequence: CASRPRDRGQVGELFL.